These T cell receptor beta chains were read from a single sample in a study of T cell repertoires in cytomegalovirus infection. For these TCRs, the target antigens are not known. One entry per CDR3 protein results from TCRdb running MiXCR on the reads. The sample has roughly 500,000 distinct CDR3 sequences, under 55% seen once. The sample consisted of cultured PBMCs, taken from culture after CMV antigen stimulation. These receptors were collected from a human donor in good health (CMV status not recorded). Some clones in this sample may be carry-over from other donors' samples. CDR3s include the opening cysteine and the closing phenylalanine or tryptophan. D genes are given only for firm matches. Size tells how often a clone was seen (once, few, many) or the class of an expanded clone, and some rows leave it out.

j_gene: TRBJ2-7; d_gene: TRBD2; abundance: -; v_gene: TRBV20-1; CDR3nt: TGCAGTGCGCTACTAGCGGGAGCGACTTACGAGCAGTACTTC; CDR3aa: CSALLAGATYEQYF
j_gene: TRBJ2-3; d_gene: TRBD2; abundance: -; v_gene: TRBV6-8; CDR3nt: TGTGCCAGCAGTCTGGGGCTAGCGGGGATAGATACGCAGTATTTT; CDR3aa: CASSLGLAGIDTQYF
j_gene: TRBJ1-2; d_gene: TRBD1; abundance: -; v_gene: TRBV11-2; CDR3nt: TGTGCCAGCAGCTCGCTAGGGACAGGGGGGGATGGCTACACCTTC; CDR3aa: CASSSLGTGGDGYTF
j_gene: TRBJ1-4; d_gene: -; abundance: -; v_gene: TRBV7-9; CDR3nt: TGTGCCAGCAGCCAGGGGTTAGGGGAAAATCTGTTTTTT; CDR3aa: CASSQGLGENLFF
j_gene: TRBJ2-7; d_gene: -; abundance: few; v_gene: TRBV6-5; CDR3nt: TGTGCCAGCAGTTTCCAAGCGGCCTACGAGCAGTACTTC; CDR3aa: CASSFQAAYEQYF
j_gene: TRBJ1-1; d_gene: -; abundance: -; v_gene: TRBV7-8; CDR3nt: TGTGCCAGCAGCTTAGTAGGCGGGGGGGGCACGAACACTGAAGCTTTCTTT; CDR3aa: CASSLVGGGGTNTEAFF
j_gene: TRBJ2-7; d_gene: -; abundance: few; v_gene: TRBV4-2; CDR3nt: TGTGCCAGCAGCCAAGTCGGGGTGCCGAGCGACGAGCAGTACTTC; CDR3aa: CASSQVGVPSDEQYF
j_gene: TRBJ1-5; d_gene: -; abundance: -; v_gene: TRBV12-5; CDR3nt: TGTGCTAGTGGCTACGGACAGACTTACAATCAGCCCCAGCATTTT; CDR3aa: CASGYGQTYNQPQHF
j_gene: TRBJ2-2; d_gene: -; abundance: -; v_gene: TRBV19; CDR3nt: TGTGCCAGTAGTCCCTTGGGGCTAGAGAACACCGGGGAGCTGTTTTTT; CDR3aa: CASSPLGLENTGELFF
j_gene: TRBJ2-7; d_gene: TRBD1; abundance: -; v_gene: TRBV10-3; CDR3nt: TGTGCCATCAGTAGGGACAGTGAATACGAGCAGTACTTC; CDR3aa: CAISRDSEYEQYF
j_gene: TRBJ2-2; d_gene: TRBD2; abundance: -; v_gene: TRBV4-1; CDR3nt: TGCGCCAGCAGCCAAGATTGGATGACTAGCGGGAGGGCCGGGGAGCTGTTTTTT; CDR3aa: CASSQDWMTSGRAGELFF